This TCR beta chain emerged from a study of CD8 T cells in Susac syndrome. The RNA, about 0.5 to 1 ug, was put through reverse transcription using random hexamers. TCRdb passed the immunoSEQ multiplex PCR reads through MiXCR, listing each CDR3 protein once. The profile shows 300,000 or so distinct CDR3 sequences, about 90% of them singletons. This CDR3 comprises 14 residues. V shed 0 bases and J shed 3 bases, with 8 bases lying between them. The receptor's source is a human donor with multiple sclerosis. The gene calls are TRBV12-3 or TRBV12-4 and TRBJ2-5, with D uncertain. Sequencing was performed on CD4+ T cells from PBMCs. The CDR3 loop reads CASSLARIKETQYF. In nucleotides, the CDR3 is TGTGCCAGCAGTTTAGCCAGGATTAAAGAGACCCAGTACTTC.